Presented here are 12 T cell receptor beta chains from one specimen sequenced in a study of blood T cell repertoires in COVID-19. Libraries were prepared by immunoSEQ multiplex PCR; TCRdb keeps only in-frame clonotypes and omits some of them. The table shows about 420,000 clones, with roughly 90% occurring only once. The source material was peripheral blood. The source is a man aged 18 to 29 with COVID-19, enrolled during active disease.

The chain recombines TRBV14 with TRBJ2-7; a weak D match, TRBD1 (5 bases). V was cut by 3 bases and J by 3 bases, with 12 bases left in between. CDR3 size: 14 residues. Germline values: CDR1 SGHDN, CDR2 FVKESK. In DNA, the CDR3 is TGTGCCAGCAGCCATCCCGGACACCGCTACGAGCAGTACTTC. Amino acid sequence: CASSHPGHRYEQYF.

CDR3 bases: TGTGCCAGCAGCATGACAGGGGGCGGTTCACCCCTCCACTTT. Its protein is CASSMTGGGSPLHF. V and J are TRBV7-9 and TRBJ1-6; 10 positions agree with TRBD1. The CDR3 is 14 residues long. Germline CDR1 SEHNR, CDR2 FQNEAQ (reference sequence). V was clipped by 5 bases and J by 9 bases; unmatched bases: 4. Supplemented by reference TRBV7-9 and TRBJ1-6, the full variable domain reads DTGVSQNPRHKITKRGQNVTFRCDPISEHNRLYWYRQTLGQGPEFLTYFQNEAQLEKSRLLSDRFSAERPKGSFSTLEIQRTEQGDSAMYLCASSMTGGGSPLHFGNGTRLTVT.

The V call is TRBV25-1, the J call TRBJ2-7; 10 bases align to TRBD1. V lost 4 bases to trimming and J lost 7 bases; unmatched junction nucleotides: 10. Germline assignment: CDR1 MGHDK and CDR2 SYGVNS. This CDR3 region has 15 residues. The CDR3 protein is CASSAWDRGGWEQYF. In nucleotides, the CDR3 is TGTGCCAGCAGTGCGTGGGACAGGGGAGGGTGGGAGCAGTACTTC.

V gene TRBV5-1 combines with J gene TRBJ2-7, with a weak D call TRBD2 (5 bases). This CDR3 is 14 amino acids long. The germline V and J ends were trimmed by 0 bases and 5 bases, with 12 bases remaining between them. Germline values: CDR1 SGHRS, CDR2 YFSETQ. The CDR3 sequence is CASSLEATRDEQYF. For the CDR3, the DNA is TGCGCCAGCAGCTTGGAGGCCACGCGGGACGAGCAGTACTTC.

The chain is built from TRBV6-1 and TRBJ2-6; 7 nucleotides align to TRBD1. V lost 2 bases to trimming and J lost 3 bases; unmatched junction nucleotides: 4. This CDR3 has 16 amino acids. Germline values: CDR1 MNHNS, CDR2 SASEGT. For the CDR3, the DNA is TGTGCCAGCAGTGAAAGAGGGGGCCGTGGGGCCAACGTCCTGACTTTC. Residues: CASSERGGRGANVLTF.

This clone appeared once. This rearrangement joins TRBV10-3 to TRBJ1-2; no definite D call. The CDR3 length is 15 residues. CDR1 ENHRY and CDR2 SYGVKD come from the germline V gene. Trimming took off 2 bases at V and 0 bases at J, with 10 bases between the two ends. The CDR3: CAISEGRPPNYGYTF. The CDR3 nucleotides are TGTGCCATCAGTGAGGGCAGGCCCCCTAACTATGGCTACACCTTC.

This clone occurred once. V is TRBV2 and J is TRBJ2-6, with TRBD1 matching 9 bases. This CDR3 spans 17 amino acids. Germline V CDR1 and CDR2: SNHLY, FYNNEI. V shed 7 bases, J shed 2 bases, and the junction held 9 bases outside the gene matches. CDR3 protein: CASNRDREVAGANVLTF. DNA for the CDR3: TGTGCCAGCAACCGGGACAGGGAGGTCGCTGGGGCCAACGTCCTGACTTTC. Using reference TRBV2 and TRBJ2-6 for the parts outside the CDR3, the full variable domain is EPEVTQTPSHQVTQMGQEVILRCVPISNHLYFYWYRQILGQKVEFLVSFYNNEISEKSEIFDDQFSVERPDGSNFTLKIRSTKLEDSAMYFCASNRDREVAGANVLTFGAGSRLTVL.

CDR3 protein: CASSLQGSGANVLTF. In DNA form, the CDR3 reads TGTGCCAGCAGCCTACAGGGATCTGGGGCCAACGTCCTGACTTTC. This chain connects TRBV11-1 to TRBJ2-6; perhaps TRBD1 as D (6 bases). Germline CDR1 SGHAT, CDR2 FQDESV (reference sequence). V dropped 5 bases and J dropped 1 base, with 9 bases sitting between them. This CDR3 has 15 residues.

The chain has TRBV11-1 and TRBJ2-1, with 7 bases that match TRBD2. This CDR3 region has 16 residues. V shed 3 bases, J shed 8 bases, and the junction held 13 bases outside the gene matches. Germline values: CDR1 SGHAT, CDR2 FQDESV (reference sequence). The CDR3 DNA is TGTGCCAGCAGCTTGGGCATAGGAAGCGGGAAAGATGAGCAGTTCTTC. This encodes CASSLGIGSGKDEQFF. Full variable domain (rest looked up from reference TRBV11-1 and TRBJ2-1): EAEVAQSPRYKITEKSQAVAFWCDPISGHATLYWYRQILGQGPELLVQFQDESVVDDSQLPKDRFSAERLKGVDSTLKIQPAELGDSAMYLCASSLGIGSGKDEQFFGPGTRLTVL.

J is TRBJ2-7 and V is TRBV5-1; 8 bases are a match to TRBD2. CDR1 is SGHRS and CDR2 is YFSETQ in the germline V gene. This CDR3 region has 14 residues. J lost 4 bases, V lost 5 bases, and 8 bases had no gene match. The CDR3 region has the DNA TGCGCCAGCAGTAGGGGTCTAGCGGGTTACGAGCAGTACTTC. As protein: CASSRGLAGYEQYF. The variable domain in full, completed from reference TRBV5-1 and TRBJ2-7, reads KAGVTQTPRYLIKTRGQQVTLSCSPISGHRSVSWYQQTPGQGLQFLFEYFSETQRNKGNFPGRFSGRQFSNSRSEMNVSTLELGDSALYLCASSRGLAGYEQYFGPGTRLTVT.

V and J are TRBV21-1 and TRBJ2-1; the DNA was not used to check the table's D call, TRBD1. TRBV21-1 is listed as a pseudogene. The CDR3 is 16 amino acids. The DNA of the CDR3 is TGTGCCAGCAGCACGGTCCCCAGGTTCCCTTACAATGAGCAGTTCTTC. Protein: CASSTVPRFPYNEQFF.

The chain combines TRBV3-1 (or the pseudogene TRBV3-2) with TRBJ1-1, with 10 nucleotides matching TRBD1. This CDR3 region has 14 residues. V was pared by 8 bases and J by 7 bases, with 10 bases of the junction left unmatched. Germline V CDR1 and CDR2: LGHDT, YNNKEL (reference sequence). The CDR3 is CASRDRGRGDEAFF. The CDR3, as DNA: TGTGCCAGCCGGGACAGGGGAAGAGGAGATGAAGCTTTCTTT.